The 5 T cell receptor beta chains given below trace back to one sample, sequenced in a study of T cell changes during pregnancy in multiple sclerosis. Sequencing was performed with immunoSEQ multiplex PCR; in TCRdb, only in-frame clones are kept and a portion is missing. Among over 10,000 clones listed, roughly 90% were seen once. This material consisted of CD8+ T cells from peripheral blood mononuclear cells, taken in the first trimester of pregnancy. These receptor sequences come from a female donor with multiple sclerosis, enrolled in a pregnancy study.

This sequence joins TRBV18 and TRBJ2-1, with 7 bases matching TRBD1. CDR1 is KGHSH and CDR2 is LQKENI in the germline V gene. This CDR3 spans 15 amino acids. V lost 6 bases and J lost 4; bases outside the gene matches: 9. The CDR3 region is CASSPPGTAYNEQFF. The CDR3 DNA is TGTGCCAGCTCGCCCCCCGGGACAGCATACAATGAGCAGTTCTTC.

The CDR3 loop reads CASSESRSGTGDLRNQPQHF. The CDR3, as DNA: TGCGCCAGCAGTGAGTCGAGGTCCGGGACAGGGGATTTGCGCAATCAGCCCCAGCATTTT. The chain carries TRBV10-2 and TRBJ1-5, with 10 bases aligning to TRBD1. CDR3 length: 20 amino acids. The V and J ends lost 0 bases and 2 bases, in that order; junction bases with no gene match: 13. Germline V gene sequence: CDR1 WSHSY, CDR2 SAAADI.

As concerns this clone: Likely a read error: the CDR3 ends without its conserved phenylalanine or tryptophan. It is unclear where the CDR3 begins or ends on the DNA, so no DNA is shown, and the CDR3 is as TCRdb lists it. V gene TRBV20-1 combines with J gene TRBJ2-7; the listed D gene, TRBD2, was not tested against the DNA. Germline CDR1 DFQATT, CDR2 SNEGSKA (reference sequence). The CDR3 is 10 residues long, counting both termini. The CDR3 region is CSAREASTRR.

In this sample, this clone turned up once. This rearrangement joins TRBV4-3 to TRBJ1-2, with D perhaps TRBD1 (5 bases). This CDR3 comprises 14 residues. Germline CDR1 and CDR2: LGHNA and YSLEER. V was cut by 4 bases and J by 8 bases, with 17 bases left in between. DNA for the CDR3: TGCGCCAGCAGCCCGAGAGCGGGGCCTGCGGGCTACACCTTC. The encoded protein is CASSPRAGPAGYTF.

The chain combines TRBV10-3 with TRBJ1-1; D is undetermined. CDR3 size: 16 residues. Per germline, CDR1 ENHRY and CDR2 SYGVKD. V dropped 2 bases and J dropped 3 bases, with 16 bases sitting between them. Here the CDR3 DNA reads TGTGCCATCAGTGAGAATCCAAACCGGCAGGACACTGAAGCTTTCTTT. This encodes CAISENPNRQDTEAFF.